This is a list of T cell receptor beta chains from one sample in a study of cytomegalovirus exposure and HLA in healthy donors. Clones were read by immunoSEQ multiplex PCR, and TCRdb kept only the in-frame ones, dropping some. The table records about 170,000 clones, roughly 80% of them present only once. The sequenced sample was PBMCs. All receptors derive from a woman younger than 30 in good health and CMV-seronegative. Both conserved end residues are part of each CDR3. Fields, in order: clone size, V gene, D gene, J gene, CDR3 DNA, CDR3 protein. The D gene is left open where the match is weak. The listing skips clone size in some rows; elsewhere it reads once, few, many or a size class.

few	TRBV6-1	.	TRBJ2-3	TGTGCCAGCAGCCAAACAGGGGAGGCAGATACGCAGTATTTT	CASSQTGEADTQYF
.	TRBV29-1	TRBD1	TRBJ2-1	TGCAGCGTTGAAGCTCCTTTACAGGGGGAGCAGTTCTTC	CSVEAPLQGEQFF
.	TRBV4-3	.	TRBJ2-7	TGCGCCAGCAGCCAAGTCTGGGCTGATAGGCTTCCCTACGAGCAGTACTTC	CASSQVWADRLPYEQYF
.	TRBV28	TRBD2	TRBJ2-3	TGTGCCAGCAGTTTAGGGACTAGGAGGGATACGCAGTATTTT	CASSLGTRRDTQYF
.	TRBV29-1	TRBD2	TRBJ2-1	TGCAGCGTGAGACTAGCGGGAAATGAGCAGTTCTTC	CSVRLAGNEQFF
.	TRBV29-1	.	TRBJ1-2	TGCAGCGTTGGGGGGCACCCCTATGGCTACACCTTC	CSVGGHPYGYTF
.	TRBV5-1	.	TRBJ2-3	TGCGCCAGCAGCTTGGTGCTTAGCGGAAGGTCTACAGATACGCAGTATTTT	CASSLVLSGRSTDTQYF
.	TRBV5-4	TRBD1	TRBJ1-2	TGTGCCAGCAGCTTGGAACAGGGGGCTAACTATGGCTACACCTTC	CASSLEQGANYGYTF
.	TRBV5-1	.	TRBJ2-4	TGCGCCAGCAGCCCGACCGGGACACCGAAAAACATTCAGTACTTC	CASSPTGTPKNIQYF
.	TRBV9	.	TRBJ2-7	TGTGCCAGCAGCGTAGGAGGGAGCTCCTACGAGCAGTACTTC	CASSVGGSSYEQYF
.	TRBV5-1	TRBD2	TRBJ2-7	TGCGCCAGCAGCGGACTAGCGGGAGAGGTGGGAGAGCAGTACTTC	CASSGLAGEVGEQYF
.	TRBV2	.	TRBJ2-7	TGTGCCAGCACTGTGACCCAGAGGTACGAGCAGTACTTC	CASTVTQRYEQYF
.	TRBV27	TRBD2	TRBJ2-5	TGTGCCAGCAGTTTCATAGCGGGCCAAGAGACCCAGTACTTC	CASSFIAGQETQYF
.	TRBV9	TRBD1	TRBJ1-5	TGTGCCAGCAGGGACAGGGGGGATCAGCCCCAGCATTTT	CASRDRGDQPQHF
.	TRBV11-3	.	TRBJ2-5	TGTGCCAGCAGCTTAGTAGGTAGCGGCCAAGAGACCCAGTACTTC	CASSLVGSGQETQYF
.	TRBV5-5	TRBD2	TRBJ2-7	TGTGCCAGCAGCTCGACACTAGCGGGCTACGAGCAGTACTTC	CASSSTLAGYEQYF